One sample yielded the 32 T cell receptor beta chains listed below, sequenced in a study of OX40 agonist ivuxolimab in advanced cancers. Some clones are missing from TCRdb's copy, which holds only in-frame ones; the method was immunoSEQ multiplex PCR. The top ten clones hold over 0.3% of a sample with roughly 65,000 clones, around 86% of them seen once. This material consisted of CD4+ or CD8+ T cells sorted from blood, taken in a trial of the OX40 agonist ivuxolimab. The receptors shown here come from an adult with an advanced solid tumor such as melanoma, head and neck, liver or kidney cancer.

This chain joins TRBV7-2 and TRBJ2-1; 10 bases map to TRBD2. The CDR3 runs to 15 residues. Germline V gene sequence: CDR1 SGHTA, CDR2 FQGNSA. After removal of 3 bases from V and 4 bases from J, the junction contained 3 bases not matched to a gene. CDR3 amino acids: CASSFPSGGYNEQFF. CDR3 coding DNA: TGTGCCAGCAGCTTCCCTAGCGGGGGTTACAATGAGCAGTTCTTC.

The chain links TRBV6-6 to TRBJ2-2, with D possibly matching TRBD2 (7 bases). The CDR3 has 14 residues. Germline V CDR1 and CDR2: MNHNY, SVGAGI (reference sequence). Trimming left V 11 bases short and J 0 bases short, with 13 bases between. The CDR3 sequence: CAVTGGANTGELFF. The CDR3 DNA follows: TGTGCCGTTACGGGGGGCGCGAACACCGGGGAGCTGTTTTTT.

V usage is TRBV10-3 and J usage is TRBJ2-1; 8 bases align to TRBD2. Unmatched junction bases numbered 10, after V lost 8 bases and J lost 7 bases. The germline V gene has CDR1 ENHRY and CDR2 SYGVKD. This CDR3 spans 14 amino acids. The CDR3: CAIGLAGGVNEQFF. The CDR3 DNA reads as TGTGCCATCGGACTGGCGGGGGGTGTGAATGAGCAGTTCTTC.

The rearrangement joins TRBV5-1 to TRBJ1-2, with 8 bases aligning to TRBD1. The CDR3 sequence is 15 residues long. The germline CDR1 and CDR2 sequences are SGHRS and YFSETQ. V gave up 0 bases and J gave up 2 bases; unmatched junction bases: 3. CDR3 bases: TGCGCCAGCAGCTTGGATCAGGGGGCGAACTATGGCTACACCTTC. Residues: CASSLDQGANYGYTF.

As for this clone: At one end, the junction sequence differs from germline, possibly due to a read error. The rearrangement joins TRBV5-1 to TRBJ1-5, with D possibly matching TRBD1 (6 bases). CDR3 length: 14 amino acids. Germline CDR1 and CDR2: SGHRS and YFSETQ. DNA for the CDR3: TGTGCCAGCAGCATACAGGGTGGCAATCAGCCCCAGCATTTT. Amino acids: CASSIQGGNQPQHF.

The chain uses TRBV10-3 and TRBJ1-2, with 7 bases matching TRBD1. This CDR3 region has 15 residues. Germline V gene data show CDR1 as ENHRY and CDR2 as SYGVKD. V was clipped by 8 bases and J by 7 bases; unmatched bases: 16. The chain's CDR3 is CAIPDTGQVVGGYTF. CDR3 bases: TGTGCCATCCCCGACACAGGACAGGTTGTAGGTGGCTACACCTTC.

J is TRBJ1-2 and V is TRBV27; no clear D. V lost 6 bases to trimming and J lost 6 bases, with 20 bases between them. This CDR3 is built from 15 residues. Germline values: CDR1 MNHEY, CDR2 SMNVEV (reference sequence). CDR3 in amino acids: CASRYSDTYENGYTF. CDR3 nucleotide sequence: TGTGCCAGCAGATACTCTGACACCTACGAGAATGGCTACACCTTC.

This clone has a handful of counts. V is TRBV9 and J is TRBJ1-4, with 7 bases aligning to TRBD1. The germline CDR1 and CDR2 sequences are SGDLS and YYNGEE. After removal of 1 base from V and 8 bases from J, the junction contained 11 bases not matched to a gene. CDR3 length equals 16 residues. In nucleotides, the CDR3 is TGTGCCAGCAGCGTACAGGGGGGCAGGGATCGGGAAAAACTGTTTTTT. This encodes CASSVQGGRDREKLFF.

The rearrangement links TRBV19 to TRBJ1-3; perhaps TRBD1 as D (5 bases). CDR3 length equals 14 residues. The V and J ends lost 8 bases and 0 bases respectively, with 11 bases between them. Germline CDR1 and CDR2: LNHDA and SQIVND (reference sequence). CDR3 loop: CASSPDNSGNTIYF. CDR3 coding DNA: TGTGCCAGTTCCCCGGACAACTCTGGAAACACCATATATTTT.

The V and J genes are TRBV18 and TRBJ1-1; D not resolved. Germline V lookup: CDR1 KGHSH, CDR2 LQKENI. Trimming took off 4 bases at V and 4 bases at J, with 16 bases between the two ends. The CDR3 has 15 amino acids. CDR3 in amino acids: CASSLQTVLGTEAFF. The CDR3 region has the DNA TGTGCCAGCTCACTCCAAACGGTTTTGGGCACTGAAGCTTTCTTT.

The chain joins TRBV10-2 to TRBJ1-5; maybe TRBD1 (5 bases). The CDR3 runs to 17 residues. Germline V gives CDR1 WSHSY, CDR2 SAAADI. The V gene lost 0 bases and the J gene lost 0 bases, with 12 bases spanning the gap. CDR3 residues: CASSESRGGYSNQPQHF. The CDR3 DNA sequence: TGCGCCAGCAGTGAGTCGCGGGGGGGTTATAGCAATCAGCCCCAGCATTTT.

The gene calls are TRBV7-6 and TRBJ2-1; no clear D gene. Trimming left V 6 bases short and J 6 bases short, with 9 bases between. This CDR3 is 12 amino acids long. CDR1 is SGHVS, CDR2 FNYEAQ, per germline. CDR3 sequence: CASSRPRNEQFF. The CDR3 region has the DNA TGTGCCAGCAGTCGACCCCGCAATGAGCAGTTCTTC.

Notes on this clone: One end of the junction varies from germline; a read error may be responsible. The chain is built from TRBV7-7 and TRBJ2-6, with D possibly TRBD1 on 6 matching bases. CDR1 is SSHAT and CDR2 is FNYEAQ in the germline V gene (reference sequence). This CDR3 is built from 18 residues. CDR3 protein: CASSLGQQSHSGANVLTF. The CDR3 DNA follows: TGTGCTAGCAGCTTAGGACAGCAGTCCCACTCTGGGGCCAACGTCCTGACTTTC.

This chain joins TRBV7-9 and TRBJ2-5; D call uncertain. The V end was cut by 1 base, the J end by 5 bases, with 8 bases between. The CDR3 runs to 13 residues. Germline V CDR1 and CDR2: SEHNR, FQNEAQ (reference sequence). The CDR3, as DNA: TGTGCCAGCAGCTTAGGGCTTCGGGAGACCCAGTACTTC. This sequence encodes CASSLGLRETQYF.

This CDR3 reads CAISEWPSRGTEAFF. The CDR3 nucleotides read TGTGCCATCAGTGAGTGGCCCTCGAGGGGCACTGAAGCTTTCTTT. The V gene is TRBV10-3, the J gene TRBJ1-1; tentatively, D is TRBD1 (5 bases). Germline V gives CDR1 ENHRY, CDR2 SYGVKD. V gave up 1 base and J gave up 4 bases, with 13 bases separating them. The CDR3 loop spans 15 amino acids.

The rearrangement links TRBV28 to TRBJ1-1; 7 nucleotides match TRBD1. The V gene's germline CDR1 is MDHEN and CDR2 SYDVKM. V gave up 2 bases and J gave up 11 bases; unmatched junction bases: 11. The CDR3 covers 14 residues. The CDR3, as DNA: TGTGCCAGCAGTTTAACTGGTCAGGGGGTAAGTGCTTTCTTT. Translated: CASSLTGQGVSAFF.

This chain uses TRBV28 with TRBJ2-7; D not certain. The CDR3 has 13 residues. Germline V gene lookup returns CDR1 MDHEN and CDR2 SYDVKM. Trimming left V 6 bases short and J 2 bases short, with 11 bases between. CDR3 DNA sequence: TGTGCCAGCAGCAGGACCGCTACCTACGAGCAGTACTTC. It translates to CASSRTATYEQYF.

The V gene is TRBV29-1, the J gene TRBJ2-3, with TRBD1 matching over 9 bases. V lost 2 bases, J lost 5 bases, and 11 bases stayed unmatched. The CDR3 covers 16 residues. CDR1 and CDR2 from the germline V gene are SQVTM and ANQGSEA. The CDR3 DNA sequence: TGCAGCGTTGAAAACCCCGGGACAGGGAGTATAGATACGCAGTATTTT. Its translation is CSVENPGTGSIDTQYF.

The chain combines TRBV23-1 with TRBJ2-2; tentatively, D is TRBD2 (6 bases). Being an ORF, TRBV23-1 has a function that is uncertain. V gave up 2 bases and J gave up 2 bases, with 15 bases separating them. This CDR3 spans 17 amino acids. The CDR3, as DNA: TGCGCCAGCAGTCAACGGCGGGGCGGGATAAACACCGGGGAGCTGTTTTTT. Amino acid sequence: CASSQRRGGINTGELFF.

This chain connects TRBV5-1 to TRBJ2-7, with D perhaps matching TRBD1 or TRBD2 (5 bases each). Trimming shortened V by 4 bases and J by 3 bases, and 20 bases separated the two germline ends. In germline, CDR1 is SGHRS, CDR2 YFSETQ. The CDR3 loop spans 16 amino acids. CDR3 in amino acids: CASSPVRDRVVYEQYF. The DNA of the CDR3 is TGCGCCAGCAGCCCGGTTCGGGACCGTGTTGTCTACGAGCAGTACTTC.

For the CDR3, the DNA is TGCGCCAGCAGCTTGGCCGGGACAGGGGGTAATGAAAAACTGTTTTTT. Amino acids: CASSLAGTGGNEKLFF. The chain uses TRBV5-1 and TRBJ1-4; 11 nucleotides agree with TRBD1. Germline V CDR1 and CDR2: SGHRS, YFSETQ. This CDR3 is built from 16 residues. V was pared by 0 bases and J by 4 bases, with 2 bases of the junction left unmatched. Using reference TRBV5-1 and TRBJ1-4 for the parts outside the CDR3, the full variable domain is KAGVTQTPRYLIKTRGQQVTLSCSPISGHRSVSWYQQTPGQGLQFLFEYFSETQRNKGNFPGRFSGRQFSNSRSEMNVSTLELGDSALYLCASSLAGTGGNEKLFFGSGTQLSVL.

This clone was detected only once. The chain links TRBV27 to TRBJ1-2; D is undetermined. The CDR3 length is 12 residues. The V end lost 6 bases, the J end lost 8 bases, and 13 bases lay between the germline ends. Germline values: CDR1 MNHEY, CDR2 SMNVEV (reference sequence). In nucleotides, the CDR3 is TGTGCCAGCAGCCACGTCGGAGGGGGCTACACCTTC. It is translated as CASSHVGGGYTF.

CDR3 DNA sequence: TGTGCCAGCAGTCCAAACACCGGGGAGCTGTTTTTT. It specifies CASSPNTGELFF. The chain couples TRBV6-1 to TRBJ2-2, with D hard to call. V lost 5 bases and J 2 bases, leaving 3 bases between the germline ends. Germline-derived CDR1 and CDR2 are MNHNS and SASEGT. This CDR3 is 12 amino acids long.

The genes are TRBV2 and TRBJ1-5; TRBD1 agrees at 7 bases. The germline gives CDR1 SNHLY, CDR2 FYNNEI. The CDR3 has 14 amino acids. Trimming at V came to 9 bases and at J to 6 bases, leaving 11 bases not matched to a gene. The CDR3 reads CASKDRVSFQPQHF. In DNA form, the CDR3 reads TGTGCCAGTAAAGACAGGGTTAGTTTTCAGCCCCAGCATTTT.

In this sample, this clone turned up once. The chain is built from TRBV12-1 and TRBJ2-7; the listed D gene, TRBD1, was not tested against the DNA. TRBV12-1 is a recognized pseudogene. This CDR3 region has 15 residues. The CDR3, as DNA: TGTGCCAGCAGCGTCTGTGGACAGGGGGCCTACGAGCAGTACTTC. As protein: CASSVCGQGAYEQYF.

J is TRBJ2-2 and V is TRBV6-5; D is unresolved. V lost 6 bases and J lost 4, with 6 bases in between. Germline assignment: CDR1 MNHEY and CDR2 SVGAGI. The CDR3 consists of 12 residues. The CDR3 here is CASRELTGELFF. For the CDR3, the DNA is TGTGCCAGCAGGGAACTCACCGGGGAGCTGTTTTTT.

V is TRBV2 and J is TRBJ2-3; the D gene could be TRBD1 or TRBD2 (5 bases each). This CDR3 is built from 18 residues. The V gene's germline CDR1 is SNHLY and CDR2 FYNNEI. Trimming pared 4 bases from V and 6 bases from J, leaving 26 bases between. CDR3 nucleotide sequence: TGTGCCAGCAGTGTGGCTCTGGGACCTCCATTTCACACGGATACGCAGTATTTT. This gives the protein CASSVALGPPFHTDTQYF.

This sequence joins TRBV6-1 and TRBJ1-5; weak D call: TRBD1 (5 bases). Deletions cut 6 bases from V and 1 base from J, with 22 bases between. The CDR3 sequence is 18 residues long. Germline V gives CDR1 MNHNS, CDR2 SASEGT. The CDR3: CASSEQVGWFESNQPQHF. CDR3 bases: TGTGCCAGCAGCGAACAGGTCGGGTGGTTTGAGAGCAATCAGCCCCAGCATTTT.

The genes are TRBV12-5 and TRBJ2-7; 9 nucleotides line up with TRBD1. V gave up 1 base and J gave up 1 base; unmatched junction bases: 5. CDR1 LGHNT and CDR2 FRNRAP come from the germline V gene. The length of the CDR3 is 16 residues. The CDR3 sequence: CASGLASGQGSYEQYF. CDR3 coding DNA: TGTGCTAGTGGTTTGGCGTCGGGACAGGGATCCTACGAGCAGTACTTC.

The genes are TRBV7-2 and TRBJ1-5, with D uncertain. The CDR3 runs to 12 residues. Germline V gives CDR1 SGHTA, CDR2 FQGNSA. V was shortened by 4 bases and J by 0 bases, with 1 base between the two germline ends. This CDR3 is CASSYSNQPQHF. CDR3 sequence (DNA): TGTGCCAGCAGCTATAGCAATCAGCCCCAGCATTTT. The variable domain in full, with the rest retrieved from reference TRBV7-2 and TRBJ1-5, is GAGVSQSPSNKVTEKGKDVELRCDPISGHTALYWYRQSLGQGLEFLIYFQGNSAPDKSGLPSDRFSAERTGGSVSTLTIQRTQQEDSAVYLCASSYSNQPQHFGDGTRLSIL.

This clone was seen more than once but under ten times. CDR3 sequence: CSVSQGLNTEAFF. CDR3 bases: TGCAGCGTTAGTCAGGGGTTGAACACTGAAGCTTTCTTT. This chain connects TRBV29-1 to TRBJ1-1, with a tentative D call TRBD1 (6 bases). The V end was cut by 5 bases, the J end by 0 bases, with 10 bases between. This CDR3 spans 13 amino acids. Germline CDR1 SQVTM, CDR2 ANQGSEA.

The chain links TRBV4-3 to TRBJ1-6; D remains unclear. Germline lookup yields CDR1 LGHNA and CDR2 YSLEER. This CDR3 is 14 amino acids long. Trimming stripped 4 bases from V and 0 bases from J, with 4 bases between. The CDR3 here is CASSRASYNSPLHF. The CDR3 DNA sequence: TGCGCCAGCAGCCGGGCCTCCTATAATTCACCCCTCCACTTT.